This TCR beta chain is from a study of OX40 agonist ivuxolimab in advanced cancers. Sequencing was performed with immunoSEQ multiplex PCR; in TCRdb, only in-frame clones are kept and a portion is missing. This table has 20,000 to 25,000 clones, roughly 84% appearing once. Germline V gives CDR1 MNHEY, CDR2 SVGAGI. CDR3 length: 15 amino acids. The J segment lost 2 bases and the V segment lost 2 bases, leaving 0 bases of the junction unmatched. Sequencing was performed on CD4+ or CD8+ T cells sorted from blood, taken in a trial of the OX40 agonist ivuxolimab. The TCR comes from an adult with an advanced solid tumor such as melanoma, head and neck, liver or kidney cancer. The chain links TRBV6-5 to TRBJ2-7, with 13 bases aligning to TRBD2. CDR3 sequence (DNA): TGTGCCAGCAGTTACACTAGCGGGGGGGCCTACGAGCAGTACTTC. Translated, it gives CASSYTSGGAYEQYF.